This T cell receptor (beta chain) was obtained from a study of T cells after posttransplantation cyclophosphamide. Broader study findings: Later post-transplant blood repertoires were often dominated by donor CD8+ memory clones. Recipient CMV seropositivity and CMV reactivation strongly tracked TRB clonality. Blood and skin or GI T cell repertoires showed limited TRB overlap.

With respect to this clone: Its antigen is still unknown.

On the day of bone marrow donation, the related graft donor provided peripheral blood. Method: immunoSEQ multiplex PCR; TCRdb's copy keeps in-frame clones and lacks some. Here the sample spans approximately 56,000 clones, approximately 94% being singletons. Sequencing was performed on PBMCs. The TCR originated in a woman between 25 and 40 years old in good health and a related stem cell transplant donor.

CDR3 DNA: TGCGCCAGCAGCCAAGGACAGGGAGTGCGGTCACCCCTCCACTTT. This sequence encodes CASSQGQGVRSPLHF. The V and J genes are TRBV4-3 and TRBJ1-6; TRBD1 matches at 7 bases. V lost 1 base and J lost 10; bases outside the gene matches: 7. Germline lookup yields CDR1 LGHNA and CDR2 YSLEER. This CDR3 region has 15 residues.